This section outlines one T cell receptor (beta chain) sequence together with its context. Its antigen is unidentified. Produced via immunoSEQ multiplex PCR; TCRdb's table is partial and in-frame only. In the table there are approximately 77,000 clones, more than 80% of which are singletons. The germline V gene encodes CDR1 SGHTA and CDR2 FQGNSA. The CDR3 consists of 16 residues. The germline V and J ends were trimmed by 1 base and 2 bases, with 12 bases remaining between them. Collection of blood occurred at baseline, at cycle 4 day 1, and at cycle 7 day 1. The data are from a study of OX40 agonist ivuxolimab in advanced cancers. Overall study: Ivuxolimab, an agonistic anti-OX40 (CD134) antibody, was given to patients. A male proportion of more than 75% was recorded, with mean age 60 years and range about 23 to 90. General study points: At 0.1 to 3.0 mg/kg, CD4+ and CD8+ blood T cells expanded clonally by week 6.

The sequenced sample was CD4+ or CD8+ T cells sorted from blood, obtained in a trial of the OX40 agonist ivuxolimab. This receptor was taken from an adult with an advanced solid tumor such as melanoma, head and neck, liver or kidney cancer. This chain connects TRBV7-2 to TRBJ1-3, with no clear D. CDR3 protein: CASSLDGGGAGNTIYF. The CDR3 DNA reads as TGTGCCAGCAGCTTAGATGGAGGCGGCGCTGGAAACACCATATATTTT. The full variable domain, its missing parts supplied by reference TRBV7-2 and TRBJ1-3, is GAGVSQSPSNKVTEKGKDVELRCDPISGHTALYWYRQSLGQGLEFLIYFQGNSAPDKSGLPSDRFSAERTGGSVSTLTIQRTQQEDSAVYLCASSLDGGGAGNTIYFGEGSWLTVV.